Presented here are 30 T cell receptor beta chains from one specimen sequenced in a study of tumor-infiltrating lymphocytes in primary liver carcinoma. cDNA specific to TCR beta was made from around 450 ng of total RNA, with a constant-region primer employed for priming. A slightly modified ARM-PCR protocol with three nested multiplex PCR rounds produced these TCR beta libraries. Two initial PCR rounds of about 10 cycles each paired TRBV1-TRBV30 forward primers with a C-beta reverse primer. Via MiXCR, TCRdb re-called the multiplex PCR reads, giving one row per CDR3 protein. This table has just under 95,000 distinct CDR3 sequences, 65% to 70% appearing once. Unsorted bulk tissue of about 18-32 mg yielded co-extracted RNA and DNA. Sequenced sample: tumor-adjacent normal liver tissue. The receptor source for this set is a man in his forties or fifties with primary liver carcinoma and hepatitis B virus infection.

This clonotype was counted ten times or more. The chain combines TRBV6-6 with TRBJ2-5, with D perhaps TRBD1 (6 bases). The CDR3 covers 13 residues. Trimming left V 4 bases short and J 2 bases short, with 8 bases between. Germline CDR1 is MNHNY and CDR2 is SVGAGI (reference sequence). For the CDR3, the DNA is TGTGCCAGCAGTTTACAGGGACAAGAGACCCAGTACTTC. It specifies CASSLQGQETQYF.

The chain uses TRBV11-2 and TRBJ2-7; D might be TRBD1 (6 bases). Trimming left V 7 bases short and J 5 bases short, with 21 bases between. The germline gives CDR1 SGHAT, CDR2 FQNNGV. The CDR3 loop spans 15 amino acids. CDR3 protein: CASNLPMGAGDEQYF. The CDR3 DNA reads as TGTGCCAGCAACTTGCCCATGGGGGCAGGGGACGAGCAGTACTTC.

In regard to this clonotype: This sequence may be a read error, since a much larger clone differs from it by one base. CDR3 residues: CASSQRVFRAGLEFRSTDTQYF. The CDR3 DNA is TGCGCCAGCAGCCAAAGAGTTTTTAGGGCAGGGCTCGAGTTTCGTAGCACAGATACGCAGTATTTT. The V gene is TRBV4-1, the J gene TRBJ2-3, with D tentatively TRBD1 (5 bases). V was shortened by 2 bases and J by 0 bases, with 30 bases between the two germline ends. CDR1 and CDR2 (germline): MGHRA, YSYEKL. The CDR3 sequence is 22 residues long.

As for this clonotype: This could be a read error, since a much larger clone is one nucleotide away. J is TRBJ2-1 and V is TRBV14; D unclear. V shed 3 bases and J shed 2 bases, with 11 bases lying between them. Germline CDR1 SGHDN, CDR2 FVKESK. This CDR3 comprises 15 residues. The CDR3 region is CASSQSQGPYNEQFF. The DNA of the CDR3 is TGTGCCAGCAGCCAGTCACAAGGTCCCTACAATGAGCAGTTCTTC.

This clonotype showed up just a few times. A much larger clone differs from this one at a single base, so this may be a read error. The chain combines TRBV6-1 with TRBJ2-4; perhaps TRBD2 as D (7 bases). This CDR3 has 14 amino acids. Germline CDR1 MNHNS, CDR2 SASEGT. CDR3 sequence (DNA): TGTGTCAGCAGTGAAGGGGGGGCCCAAAACATTCAGTACTTC. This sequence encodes CVSSEGGAQNIQYF.

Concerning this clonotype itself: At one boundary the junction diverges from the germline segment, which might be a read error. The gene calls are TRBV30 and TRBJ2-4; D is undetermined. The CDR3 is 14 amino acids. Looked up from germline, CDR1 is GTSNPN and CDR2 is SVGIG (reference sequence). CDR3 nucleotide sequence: TGTGCCTTGAGGCCCGGACCAGGCAAAAATATTCAGTACTTC. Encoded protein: CALRPGPGKNIQYF.

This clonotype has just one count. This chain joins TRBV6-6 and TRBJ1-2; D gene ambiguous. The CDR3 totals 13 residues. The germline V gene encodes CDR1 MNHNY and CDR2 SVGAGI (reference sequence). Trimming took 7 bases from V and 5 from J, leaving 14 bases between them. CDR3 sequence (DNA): TGTGCCAGCATGATCGGAGGGCATTATGGCTACACCTTC. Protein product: CASMIGGHYGYTF.

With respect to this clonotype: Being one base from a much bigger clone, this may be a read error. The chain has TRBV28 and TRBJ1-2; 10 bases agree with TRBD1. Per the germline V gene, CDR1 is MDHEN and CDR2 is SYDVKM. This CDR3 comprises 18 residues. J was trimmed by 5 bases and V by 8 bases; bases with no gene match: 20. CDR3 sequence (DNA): TGTGCCAGCGGCCGACGCAACAGCGCGGGGACAGGGGATTATGGCTACACCTTC. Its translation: CASGRRNSAGTGDYGYTF.

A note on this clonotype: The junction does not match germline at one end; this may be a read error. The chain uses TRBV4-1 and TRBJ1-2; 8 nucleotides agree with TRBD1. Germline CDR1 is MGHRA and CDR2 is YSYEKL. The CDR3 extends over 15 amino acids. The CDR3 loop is CASSPPTGANHGYTF. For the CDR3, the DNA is TGCGCTAGCAGCCCCCCGACAGGGGCCAACCATGGCTACACCTTC.

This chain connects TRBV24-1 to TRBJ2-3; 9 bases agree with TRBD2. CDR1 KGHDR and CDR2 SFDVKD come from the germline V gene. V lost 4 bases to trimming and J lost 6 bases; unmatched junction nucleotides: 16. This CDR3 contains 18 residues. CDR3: CATSDSGTSWRAVDTQYF. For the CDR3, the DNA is TGTGCCACCAGTGACTCCGGGACTAGCTGGAGAGCGGTGGATACGCAGTATTTT.

The CDR3 protein is CASSPRWGAGYGYTF. CDR3 in DNA: TGTGCCAGCAGTCCCCGGTGGGGGGCAGGCTATGGCTACACCTTC. The chain combines TRBV2 with TRBJ1-2, with D tentatively TRBD1 (6 bases). V was shortened by 5 bases and J by 4 bases, with 17 bases between the two germline ends. Germline-derived CDR1 and CDR2 are SNHLY and FYNNEI. The CDR3 spans 15 residues.

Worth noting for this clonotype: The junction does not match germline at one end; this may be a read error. CDR3 in DNA: TGCAGGGTTGGACAGGGACTAAAAGCTGAAGCTTTCTTT. Translated, it gives CRVGQGLKAEAFF. The genes are TRBV29-1 and TRBJ1-1; TRBD1 agrees at 8 bases. Germline V gene sequence: CDR1 SQVTM, CDR2 ANQGSEA. This CDR3 has 13 amino acids.

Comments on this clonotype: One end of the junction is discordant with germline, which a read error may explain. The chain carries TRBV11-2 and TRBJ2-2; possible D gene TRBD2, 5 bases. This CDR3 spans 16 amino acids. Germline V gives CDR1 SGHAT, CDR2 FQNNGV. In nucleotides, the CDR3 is TGTGCCAGCAGTTTAGTGGCGCTAGTGGGAACCGGGGAACTGTTTTTT. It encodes CASSLVALVGTGELFF.

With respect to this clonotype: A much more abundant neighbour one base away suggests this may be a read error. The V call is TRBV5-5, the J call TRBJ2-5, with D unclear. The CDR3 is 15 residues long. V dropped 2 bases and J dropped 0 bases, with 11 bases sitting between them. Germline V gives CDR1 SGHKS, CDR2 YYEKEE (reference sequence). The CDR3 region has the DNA TGTGCCAGCAGCTTACCAAAGGCATACCAAGAGACCCAGTACTTC. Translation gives CASSLPKAYQETQYF. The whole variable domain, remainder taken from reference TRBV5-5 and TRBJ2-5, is DAGVTQSPTHLIKTRGQQVTLRCSPISGHKSVSWYQQVLGQGPQFIFQYYEKEERGRGNFPDRFSARQFPNYSSELNVNALLLGDSALYLCASSLPKAYQETQYFGPGTRLLVL.

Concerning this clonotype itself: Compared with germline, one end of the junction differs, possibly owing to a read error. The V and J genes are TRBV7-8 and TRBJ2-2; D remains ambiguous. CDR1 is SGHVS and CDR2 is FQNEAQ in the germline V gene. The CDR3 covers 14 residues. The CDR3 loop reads CASNLIPNTGELFF. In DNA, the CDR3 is TGTGCCAGCAACTTAATTCCAAACACTGGGGAGCTGTTTTTT.

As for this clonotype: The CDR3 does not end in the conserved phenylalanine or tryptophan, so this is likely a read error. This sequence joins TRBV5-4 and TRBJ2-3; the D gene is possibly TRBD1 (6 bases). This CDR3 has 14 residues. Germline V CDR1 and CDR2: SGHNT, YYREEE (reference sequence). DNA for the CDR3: TGTACCAGCACCCGGGACACCAGCACAGATACGCAGTATTCT. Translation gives CTSTRDTSTDTQYS.

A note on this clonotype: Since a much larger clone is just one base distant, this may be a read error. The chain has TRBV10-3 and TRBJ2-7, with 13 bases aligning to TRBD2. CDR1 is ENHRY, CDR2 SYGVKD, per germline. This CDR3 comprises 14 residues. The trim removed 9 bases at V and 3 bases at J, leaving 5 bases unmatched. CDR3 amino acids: CAIMTSGGSYEQYF. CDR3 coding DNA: TGTGCCATTATGACTAGCGGGGGGAGCTACGAGCAGTACTTC.

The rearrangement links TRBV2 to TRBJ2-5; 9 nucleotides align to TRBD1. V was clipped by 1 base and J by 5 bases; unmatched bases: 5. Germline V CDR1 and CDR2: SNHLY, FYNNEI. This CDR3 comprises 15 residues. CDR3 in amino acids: CASSEGQGTGETQYF. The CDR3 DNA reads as TGTGCCAGCAGTGAAGGACAGGGGACAGGGGAGACCCAGTACTTC.

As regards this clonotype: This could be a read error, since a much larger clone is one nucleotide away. DNA for the CDR3: TGCGCCAGCAGTTGGGACAGAACAGATATGCAGTATTTT. Translated, it gives CASSWDRTDMQYF. The chain is built from TRBV10-2 and TRBJ2-3; 7 nucleotides agree with TRBD1. This CDR3 contains 13 residues. The germline gives CDR1 WSHSY, CDR2 SAAADI.

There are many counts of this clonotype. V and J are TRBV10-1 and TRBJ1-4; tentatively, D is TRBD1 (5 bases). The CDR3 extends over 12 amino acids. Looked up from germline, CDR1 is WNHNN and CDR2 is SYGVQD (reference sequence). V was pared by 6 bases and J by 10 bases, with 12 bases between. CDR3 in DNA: TGCGCCAGCAGCGACGGGCAGGGAAAACTGTTTTTT. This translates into CASSDGQGKLFF.

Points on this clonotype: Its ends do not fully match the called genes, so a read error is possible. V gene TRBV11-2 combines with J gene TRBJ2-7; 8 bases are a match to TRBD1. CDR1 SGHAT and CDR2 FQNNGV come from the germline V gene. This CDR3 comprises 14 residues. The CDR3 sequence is CASSSGQGGHDQYF. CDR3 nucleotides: TGTGCCAGCAGCTCAGGACAGGGCGGCCACGACCAGTATTTC.

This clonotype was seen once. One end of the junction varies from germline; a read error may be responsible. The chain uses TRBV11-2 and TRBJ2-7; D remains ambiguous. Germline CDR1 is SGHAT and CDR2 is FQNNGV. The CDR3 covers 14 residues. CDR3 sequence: CASSLGIGWYGQYF. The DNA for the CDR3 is TGTGCCAGCAGCTTAGGGATAGGGTGGTACGGGCAGTACTTC.

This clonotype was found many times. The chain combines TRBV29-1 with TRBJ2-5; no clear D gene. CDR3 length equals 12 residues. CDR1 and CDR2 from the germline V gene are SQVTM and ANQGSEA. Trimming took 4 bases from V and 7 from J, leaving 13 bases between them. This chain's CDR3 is CSVVPPYGTQYF. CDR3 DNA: TGCAGCGTTGTCCCCCCCTACGGGACCCAGTACTTC.

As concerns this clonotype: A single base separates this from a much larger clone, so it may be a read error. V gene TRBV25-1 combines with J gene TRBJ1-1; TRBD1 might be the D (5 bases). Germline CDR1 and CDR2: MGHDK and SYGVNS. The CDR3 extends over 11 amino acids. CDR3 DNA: TGTACCACGCGGGGGGACACTGAAGCTTTCTTT. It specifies CTTRGDTEAFF.

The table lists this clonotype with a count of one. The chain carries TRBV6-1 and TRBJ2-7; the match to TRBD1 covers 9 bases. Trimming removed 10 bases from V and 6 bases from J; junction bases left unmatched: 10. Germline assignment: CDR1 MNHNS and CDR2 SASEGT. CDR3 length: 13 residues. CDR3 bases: TGTGCCAACCGGGGACAGGGAGCCCTCGAGCAGTACTTC. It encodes CANRGQGALEQYF.

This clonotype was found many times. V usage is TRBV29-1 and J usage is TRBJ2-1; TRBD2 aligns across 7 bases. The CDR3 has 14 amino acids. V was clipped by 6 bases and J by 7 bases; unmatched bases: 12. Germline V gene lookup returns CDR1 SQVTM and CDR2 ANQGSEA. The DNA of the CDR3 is TGCAGCGTGGGCCTAGCGGAGGTAGTGAATGAGCAGTTCTTC. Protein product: CSVGLAEVVNEQFF.

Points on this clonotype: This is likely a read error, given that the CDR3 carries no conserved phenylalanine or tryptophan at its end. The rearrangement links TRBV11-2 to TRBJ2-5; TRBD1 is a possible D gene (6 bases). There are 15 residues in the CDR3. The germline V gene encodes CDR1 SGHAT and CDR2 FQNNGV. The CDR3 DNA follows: TGTGCCAGTAGCTTAGGGGGTACAGGGTTAGAGACCCAGTACACC. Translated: CASSLGGTGLETQYT.

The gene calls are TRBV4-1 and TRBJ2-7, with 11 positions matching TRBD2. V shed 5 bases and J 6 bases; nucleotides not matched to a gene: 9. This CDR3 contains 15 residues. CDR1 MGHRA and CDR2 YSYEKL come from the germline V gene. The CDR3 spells CASSCTSGSSCEQYF. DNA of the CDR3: TGCGCCAGCAGCTGTACTAGCGGGAGTAGCTGCGAGCAGTACTTC.

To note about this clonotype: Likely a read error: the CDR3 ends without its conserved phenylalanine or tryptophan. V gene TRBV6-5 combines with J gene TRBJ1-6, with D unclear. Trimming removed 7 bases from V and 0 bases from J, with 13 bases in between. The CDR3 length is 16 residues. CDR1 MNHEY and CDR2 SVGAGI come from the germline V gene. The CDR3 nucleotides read TGTGCCAGCACGAAAGTGTTGAGCTCCTATAATTCACCCCTCCACTTA. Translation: CASTKVLSSYNSPLHL.

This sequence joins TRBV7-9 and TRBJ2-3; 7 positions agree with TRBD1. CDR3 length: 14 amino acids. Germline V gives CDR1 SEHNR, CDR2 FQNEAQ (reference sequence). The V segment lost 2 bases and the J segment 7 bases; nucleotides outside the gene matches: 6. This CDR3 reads CASSLRAGGHTQYF. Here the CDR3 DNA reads TGTGCCAGCAGCTTAAGGGCAGGGGGACATACGCAGTATTTT.